This T cell receptor beta chain was found in a study of T cell responses to AZD1222 COVID-19 vaccine. The method was immunoSEQ multiplex PCR; TCRdb's version includes in-frame clones alone and lacks a portion of them. The sample has roughly 200,000 clones, 88% seen once. As to this clone: What it binds is unknown.

Germline assignment: CDR1 KGHSH and CDR2 LQKENI. CDR3 length equals 15 residues. V was clipped by 1 base and J by 0 bases; unmatched bases: 1. Study observations and caveats: In the spike-specific TCR repertoire, nearly half reportedly target unmutated variant regions. Repertoires were obtained only post-peak T cell response.

The chain carries TRBV18 and TRBJ1-1; 8 bases fit TRBD1. This TCR was sampled from an adult in good health. The sequencing used peripheral blood, collected on day 0 of AZD1222 vaccination. CDR3 sequence: CASSPRRGLNTEAFF. The CDR3 DNA follows: TGTGCCAGCTCACCACGCAGGGGGCTGAACACTGAAGCTTTCTTT.